This T cell receptor beta chain was recovered during a study of blood T cell repertoires in COVID-19. Study overall: The samples span acute and convalescent COVID-19 from the United States, Italy and Spain.

The germline gives CDR1 MNHEY, CDR2 SMNVEV (reference sequence). CDR3 length: 17 residues. The V and J ends lost 6 bases and 5 bases, in that order; junction bases with no gene match: 7. Original handling: Amplifying reference gene primers gave estimates of nucleated cell counts. TCRdb's table, derived via immunoSEQ multiplex PCR, lists solely in-frame clones and lacks some. Clone size and the V and J calls come from that table; the DNA yielded D and trimming. The sample holds 60,000 to 75,000 clones, around 87% seen once. This sequence originates from a man in his 60s with acute or convalescent COVID-19. The V and J genes are TRBV27 and TRBJ2-1, with 16 positions matching TRBD2. Sequenced: peripheral blood. CDR3 residues: CASRTGTSGGAHNEQFF. The CDR3 DNA is TGTGCCAGCAGGACCGGGACTAGCGGGGGGGCTCACAATGAGCAGTTCTTC.